The present entry profiles one TCR beta chain with its context. Its cognate antigen is unknown. The germline V gene encodes CDR1 SGHNT and CDR2 YENEEA. This CDR3 has 15 residues. Each subset's genomic DNA was split evenly across several immunoSEQ plates. This table comes from immunoSEQ multiplex PCR, and its TCRdb copy is limited to in-frame clones, with some not included. In the table there are some 1.1 million clones, 70% to 85% of which are singletons. The entry originates in a study of shared clonotypes between healthy human individuals. Whole-study findings and limits: In a handful of donors, approximately 5% of naive CD4 clonotypes appeared in common.

This rearrangement joins TRBV11-3 to TRBJ2-7; D is uncertain. The J call may be in error: the DNA end matches TRBJ2-5 better. This receptor was identified in a young man in good health. Some clones in this sample may be carry-over from other donors' samples. Sequenced material: memory CD4+ T cells from PBMCs. As for subset: CD45RA-negative fraction. This chain's CDR3 is CASSLGQSAWETQYF. The CDR3 DNA reads TGTGCCAGCAGCTTAGGCCAGTCGGCATGGGAGACCCAGTACTTC.